This TCR beta chain was captured in a study of blood T cell repertoires in COVID-19. The overall study: Samples came from the United States, Italy and Spain, spanning acute and convalescent COVID-19.

The protocol was immunoSEQ multiplex PCR, while the TCRdb copy is restricted to in-frame clones and leaves out a portion. The sample holds roughly 150,000 clones, around four fifths seen once. V lost 3 bases and J lost 6; bases outside the gene matches: 10. The CDR3 length is 15 residues. CDR1 and CDR2 from the germline V gene are SGDLS and YYNGEE. What was sequenced was peripheral blood. V gene TRBV9 combines with J gene TRBJ2-7; 9 bases map to TRBD1. This TCR came from a man between 65 and 85 years old with acute or convalescent COVID-19. The CDR3 is CASSAGAGTGPEQYF. CDR3 in DNA: TGTGCCAGCAGCGCGGGAGCCGGGACAGGGCCCGAGCAGTACTTC.